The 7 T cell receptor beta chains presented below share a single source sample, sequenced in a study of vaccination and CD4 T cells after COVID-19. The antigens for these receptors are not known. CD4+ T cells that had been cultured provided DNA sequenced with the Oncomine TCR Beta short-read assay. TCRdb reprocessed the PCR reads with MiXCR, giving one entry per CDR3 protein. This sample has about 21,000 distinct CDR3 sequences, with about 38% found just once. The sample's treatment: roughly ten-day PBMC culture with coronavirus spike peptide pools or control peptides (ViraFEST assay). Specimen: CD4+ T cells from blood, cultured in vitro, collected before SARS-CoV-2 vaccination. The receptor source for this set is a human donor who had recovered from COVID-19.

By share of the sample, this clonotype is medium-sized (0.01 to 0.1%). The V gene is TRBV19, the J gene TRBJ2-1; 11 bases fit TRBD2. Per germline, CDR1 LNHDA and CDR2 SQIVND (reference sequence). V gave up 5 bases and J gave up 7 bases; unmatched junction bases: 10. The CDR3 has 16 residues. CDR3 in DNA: TGTGCCAGTAGTGCCTCTCTAGCGGGAGGAGGGAATGAGCAGTTCTTC. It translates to CASSASLAGGGNEQFF. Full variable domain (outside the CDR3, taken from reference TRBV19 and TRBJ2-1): DGGITQSPKYLFRKEGQNVTLSCEQNLNHDAMYWYRQDPGQGLRLIYYSQIVNDFQKGDIAEGYSVSREKKESFPLTVTSAQKNPTAFYLCASSASLAGGGNEQFFGPGTRLTVL.

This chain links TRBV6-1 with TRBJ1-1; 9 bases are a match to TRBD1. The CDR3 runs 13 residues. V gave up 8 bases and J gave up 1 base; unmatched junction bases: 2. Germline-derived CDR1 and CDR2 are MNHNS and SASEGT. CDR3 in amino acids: CASGTGPNTEAFF. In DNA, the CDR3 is TGTGCCAGCGGGACAGGGCCGAACACTGAAGCTTTCTTT.

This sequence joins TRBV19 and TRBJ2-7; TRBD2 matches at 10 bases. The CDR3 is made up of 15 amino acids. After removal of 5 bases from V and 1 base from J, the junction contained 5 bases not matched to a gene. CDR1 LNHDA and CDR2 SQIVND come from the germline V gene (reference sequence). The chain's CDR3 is CASSYTSGESYEQYF. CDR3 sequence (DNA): TGTGCCAGTAGTTATACTAGCGGGGAGTCCTACGAGCAGTACTTC.

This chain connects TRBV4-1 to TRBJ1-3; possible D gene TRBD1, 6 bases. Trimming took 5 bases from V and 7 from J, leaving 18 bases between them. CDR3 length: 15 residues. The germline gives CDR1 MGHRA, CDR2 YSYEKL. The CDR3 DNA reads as TGCGCCAGCAGCACAAAGCCGGGACAAGGGAACACCATATATTTT. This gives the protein CASSTKPGQGNTIYF.

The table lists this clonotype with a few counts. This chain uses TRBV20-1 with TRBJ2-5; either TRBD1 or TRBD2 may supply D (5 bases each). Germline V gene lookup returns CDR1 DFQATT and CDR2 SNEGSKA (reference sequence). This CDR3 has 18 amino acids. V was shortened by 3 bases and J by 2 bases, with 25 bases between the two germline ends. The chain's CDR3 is CSASWFLGTQVRQETQYF. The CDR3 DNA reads TGCAGTGCTAGTTGGTTTTTGGGGACCCAGGTACGGCAAGAGACCCAGTACTTC.

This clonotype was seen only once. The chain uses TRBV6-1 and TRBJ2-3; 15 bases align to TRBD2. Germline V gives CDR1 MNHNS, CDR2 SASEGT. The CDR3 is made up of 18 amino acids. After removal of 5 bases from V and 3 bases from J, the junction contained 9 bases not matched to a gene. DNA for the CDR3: TGTGCCAGCAGTCCTAGGACTAGCGGGAGGGGTGAGACAGATACGCAGTATTTT. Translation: CASSPRTSGRGETDTQYF.

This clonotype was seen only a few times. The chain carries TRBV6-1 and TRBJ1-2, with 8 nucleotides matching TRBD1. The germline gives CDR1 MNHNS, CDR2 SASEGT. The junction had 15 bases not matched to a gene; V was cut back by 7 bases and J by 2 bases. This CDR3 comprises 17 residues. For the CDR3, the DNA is TGTGCCAGCACCCGAGGGGCAGGGGGCGACGCAAACTATGGCTACACCTTC. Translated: CASTRGAGGDANYGYTF.